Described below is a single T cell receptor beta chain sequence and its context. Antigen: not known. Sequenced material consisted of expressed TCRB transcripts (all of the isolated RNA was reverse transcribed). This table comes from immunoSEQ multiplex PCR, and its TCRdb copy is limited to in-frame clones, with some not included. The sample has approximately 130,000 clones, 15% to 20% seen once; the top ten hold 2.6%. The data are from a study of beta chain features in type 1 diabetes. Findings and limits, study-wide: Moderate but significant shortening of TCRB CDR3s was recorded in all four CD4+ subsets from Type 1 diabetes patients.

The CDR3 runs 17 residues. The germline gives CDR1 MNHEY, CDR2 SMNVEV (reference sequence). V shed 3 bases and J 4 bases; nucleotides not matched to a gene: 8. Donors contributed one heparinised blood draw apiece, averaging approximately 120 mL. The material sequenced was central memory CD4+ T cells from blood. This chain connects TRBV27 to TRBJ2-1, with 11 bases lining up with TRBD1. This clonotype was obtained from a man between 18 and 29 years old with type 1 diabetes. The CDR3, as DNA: TGTGCCAGCAGTTTGAGGACAGGGGGCAGGAAGTACAATGAGCAGTTCTTC. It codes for CASSLRTGGRKYNEQFF.